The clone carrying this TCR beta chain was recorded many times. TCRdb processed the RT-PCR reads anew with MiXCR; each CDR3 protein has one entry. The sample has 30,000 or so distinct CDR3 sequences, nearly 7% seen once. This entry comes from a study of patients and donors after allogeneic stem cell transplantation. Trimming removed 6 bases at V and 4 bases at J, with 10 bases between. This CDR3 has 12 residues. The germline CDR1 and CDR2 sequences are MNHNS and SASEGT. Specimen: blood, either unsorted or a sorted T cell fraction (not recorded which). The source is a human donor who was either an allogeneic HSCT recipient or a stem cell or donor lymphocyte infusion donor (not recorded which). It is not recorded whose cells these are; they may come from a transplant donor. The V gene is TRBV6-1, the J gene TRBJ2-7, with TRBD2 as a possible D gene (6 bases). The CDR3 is CASREGNYEQYF. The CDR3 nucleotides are TGTGCCAGCAGGGAGGGGAATTACGAGCAGTACTTC.